This TCR beta chain was recovered during a study of cytomegalovirus exposure and HLA in healthy donors. As concerns this clone: Its antigen is undetermined.

Findings of the study overall: Near-uniform donor sequencing depth was presumed by presence/absence analyses. Generally TCR sequences proved uncommon, though certain public TCRs appeared in numerous donors. Associated with cytomegalovirus, according to the listing, were 150 to 200 TCR beta chains.

PCR used 60 Vbeta primers and 13 Jbeta primers. Only in-frame clones appear in the TCRdb table, and some are missing; sequencing was by immunoSEQ multiplex PCR. The sample has about 82,000 clones; about 74% are singletons. V was clipped by 6 bases and J by 0 bases, with 9 bases between them. CDR1 is MNHNS, CDR2 SASEGT, per germline. The CDR3 has 15 residues. The sequencing sample was made of PBMCs. The receptor comes from a woman between 45 and 60 years old in good health and CMV-seropositive. The chain is built from TRBV6-1 and TRBJ2-6; D unresolved. The CDR3 here is CASSALSSGANVLTF. The CDR3 DNA reads TGTGCCAGCAGCGCCCTGAGCTCTGGGGCCAACGTCCTGACTTTC.